This T cell receptor (beta chain) stems from a study of early T cells in non-severe SARS-CoV-2 infection. Study-level information: Sequencing was performed on bulk RNA from unsorted whole blood, leaving chains unpaired. Study-wide results and limits: In VDJdb matching, anti-spike CD8 responses were favored while private and CD4 specificities went missing.

This clonotype has only a few counts. As yet, its antigen is unknown. This CDR3 comprises 13 residues. V was pared by 5 bases and J by 5 bases, with 12 bases between. CDR1 is SEHNR and CDR2 is FQNEAQ in the germline V gene (reference sequence). As part of library construction, unique molecular identifiers were attached to individual cDNA molecules. From the 5' RACE reads, TCRdb called clonotypes with MiXCR, one entry per CDR3 protein. The sample records approximately 35,000 distinct CDR3 sequences, less than 6% being singletons. V gene TRBV7-9 combines with J gene TRBJ2-5, with D perhaps TRBD2 (6 bases). The TCR originated in an adult who was a healthcare worker with PCR-confirmed SARS-CoV-2 infection or an uninfected control (not recorded which). The sequencing input was whole blood. CDR3 loop: CASSPTSPETQYF. Here the CDR3 DNA reads TGTGCCAGCAGCCCGACTAGTCCGGAGACCCAGTACTTC. The whole variable domain, remainder taken from reference TRBV7-9 and TRBJ2-5, is DTGVSQNPRHKITKRGQNVTFRCDPISEHNRLYWYRQTLGQGPEFLTYFQNEAQLEKSRLLSDRFSAERPKGSFSTLEIQRTEQGDSAMYLCASSPTSPETQYFGPGTRLLVL.